This T cell receptor (beta chain) was sequenced in a study of T cell repertoires in cytomegalovirus infection. Whole-study context: Carrying CMV and the relevant HLA type showed in public TCR beta signatures.

Findings of the study overall: People with CMV and the relevant HLA were identified by cumulative public TCR beta family frequency. HLA-C-restricted CMV-specific TCR beta clonotypes were dominant in the ex vivo response.

Note on this clonotype: Its target is not known. A clone one base away is much larger, so this may be a read error.

TCRdb itself ran the reads through MiXCR, one entry per CDR3 protein. Among fewer than 550,000 distinct CDR3 sequences, about a third were seen once, and the ten largest hold approximately 14%. The trim removed 5 bases at V and 1 base at J, leaving 4 bases unmatched. The CDR3 extends over 14 amino acids. The genes are TRBV12-3 or TRBV12-4 and TRBJ1-1; 7 positions agree with TRBD1. The sample consisted of PBMCs. The receptor's source is a human donor in good health (CMV status not recorded). Some clones in this sample may be carry-over from other donors' samples. In DNA, the CDR3 is TGTGCCAGCAGTGCCGGGACAGCGAACACTGAAGCTTTCTTT. This gives the protein CASSAGTANTEAFF.